The 14 T cell receptor beta chains listed next were all sequenced from one sample in a study of cytomegalovirus exposure and HLA in healthy donors. Both 60 Vbeta primers and 13 Jbeta primers went into the PCR. Clones were read by immunoSEQ multiplex PCR, and TCRdb kept only the in-frame ones, dropping some. The sample includes 70,000 to 80,000 clones. The sequenced sample was PBMCs. The receptors were sampled from a man aged 35-49 years in good health and CMV-seronegative.

The chain uses TRBV7-9 and TRBJ1-6; D is ambiguous. The CDR3 runs to 12 residues. Germline loops: CDR1 SEHNR, CDR2 FQNEAQ (reference sequence). V was trimmed by 1 base and J by 7 bases, leaving 2 bases between them. The CDR3 nucleotides read TGTGCCAGCAGCTTAGTAAATTCACCCCTCCACTTT. This codes for CASSLVNSPLHF.

The V call is TRBV30, the J call TRBJ1-3; D ambiguous. V dropped 5 bases and J dropped 4 bases, with 9 bases sitting between them. The CDR3 loop spans 12 amino acids. Germline V gives CDR1 GTSNPN, CDR2 SVGIG (reference sequence). The CDR3 sequence: CAWSTWGNTIYF. Written as DNA, the CDR3 is TGTGCCTGGTCCACATGGGGAAACACCATATATTTT.

The V gene is TRBV15, the J gene TRBJ2-2; tentative D call: TRBD2 (5 bases). This CDR3 has 14 residues. Germline V gene lookup returns CDR1 LNHNV and CDR2 YYDKDF (reference sequence). V was shortened by 5 bases and J by 6 bases, with 13 bases between the two germline ends. In DNA form, the CDR3 reads TGTGCCACCAGCGCCCCCGAGGGAGCCGGGGAGCTGTTTTTT. The encoded protein is CATSAPEGAGELFF.

J is TRBJ2-1 and V is TRBV30; maybe TRBD2 (6 bases). Germline V lookup: CDR1 GTSNPN, CDR2 SVGIG (reference sequence). The V and J ends lost 5 bases and 3 bases respectively, with 8 bases between them. This CDR3 comprises 12 residues. This CDR3 reads CAWAGFYNEQFF. Written as DNA, the CDR3 is TGTGCCTGGGCGGGGTTCTACAATGAGCAGTTCTTC.

This sequence joins TRBV5-6 and TRBJ2-5; a weak D match, TRBD1 (6 bases). With 6 bases removed from V and 11 bases from J, the gap between germline ends came to 17 bases. The V gene's germline CDR1 is SGHDT and CDR2 YYEEEE. The CDR3 has 12 amino acids. This chain's CDR3 is CASIKQGYEQYF. The CDR3, as DNA: TGTGCCAGCATAAAACAGGGTTATGAGCAGTACTTC.

The chain uses TRBV14 and TRBJ2-1, with a tentative D call TRBD2 (6 bases). CDR3 size: 17 residues. With 0 bases removed from V and 7 bases from J, the gap between germline ends came to 19 bases. Germline-derived CDR1 and CDR2 are SGHDN and FVKESK. The CDR3 spells CASSQDGLTNANNEQFF. The CDR3 DNA sequence: TGTGCCAGCAGCCAAGACGGACTAACCAACGCGAATAATGAGCAGTTCTTC. Using reference TRBV14 and TRBJ2-1 for the parts outside the CDR3, the full variable domain is EAGVTQFPSHSVIEKGQTVTLRCDPISGHDNLYWYRRVMGKEIKFLLHFVKESKQDESGMPNNRFLAERTGGTYSTLKVQPAELEDSGVYFCASSQDGLTNANNEQFFGPGTRLTVL.

This chain uses TRBV5-1 with TRBJ2-7, with 7 positions matching TRBD1. This CDR3 contains 14 residues. Germline CDR1 and CDR2: SGHRS and YFSETQ. Trimming cost V 4 bases and J 1 base; bases outside gene matches: 5. Written as DNA, the CDR3 is TGCGCCAGCAGCGCACAGGGGAGATCCTACGAGCAGTACTTC. Protein: CASSAQGRSYEQYF.

Concerning this clone: Other DNA variants within this sample encode the same CDR3. This chain uses TRBV7-9 with TRBJ1-2; no clear D gene. From germline, CDR1 is SEHNR and CDR2 FQNEAQ (reference sequence). The CDR3 is 13 amino acids. The V gene lost 5 bases and the J gene lost 0 bases, with 7 bases spanning the gap. The CDR3 reads CASSIVANYGYTF. CDR3 in DNA: TGTGCCAGCAGCATCGTAGCTAACTATGGCTACACCTTC.

V usage is TRBV2 and J usage is TRBJ2-7, with D maybe TRBD1 (7 bases). The CDR3 loop spans 13 amino acids. From germline, CDR1 is SNHLY and CDR2 FYNNEI. V was cut by 4 bases and J by 5 bases, with 12 bases left in between. CDR3 protein: CASSGTGEDEQYF. In nucleotides, the CDR3 is TGTGCCAGCAGTGGTACAGGGGAGGACGAGCAGTACTTC.

This CDR3 is CASSYSGTGGFGTQYF. As DNA, the CDR3 is TGTGCCAGCAGTTACAGTGGGACAGGGGGGTTCGGGACCCAGTACTTC. The V and J genes are TRBV6-6 and TRBJ2-5, with 11 bases lining up with TRBD1. CDR1 is MNHNY and CDR2 is SVGAGI in the germline V gene (reference sequence). CDR3 length: 16 amino acids. The trim removed 2 bases at V and 7 bases at J, leaving 9 bases unmatched.

This chain links TRBV27 with TRBJ2-1; TRBD2 matches at 8 bases. CDR1 and CDR2 from the germline V gene are MNHEY and SMNVEV (reference sequence). The CDR3 runs 18 residues. The J segment lost 2 bases and the V segment lost 5 bases, leaving 14 bases of the junction unmatched. Here the CDR3 DNA reads TGTGCCAGCAGTGCCCCGGGACCACCAGCGGGGGCCTACAATGAGCAGTTCTTC. It is translated as CASSAPGPPAGAYNEQFF.

The V and J genes are TRBV11-1 and TRBJ1-3; perhaps TRBD1 as D (6 bases). This CDR3 contains 14 residues. Germline V lookup: CDR1 SGHAT, CDR2 FQDESV (reference sequence). The V end lost 5 bases, the J end lost 7 bases, and 15 bases lay between the germline ends. Written as DNA, the CDR3 is TGTGCCAGCAGCCTAACGCGACAGGACAACACCATATATTTT. It specifies CASSLTRQDNTIYF.

The rearrangement uses TRBV10-3 and TRBJ2-2, with D tentatively TRBD1 (5 bases). V lost 3 bases and J lost 0, with 14 bases in between. The length of the CDR3 is 17 residues. Per the germline V gene, CDR1 is ENHRY and CDR2 is SYGVKD. In DNA, the CDR3 is TGTGCCATCAGTGATCTATTTCAGGGCTCGAACACCGGGGAGCTGTTTTTT. The encoded protein is CAISDLFQGSNTGELFF.

The chain employs TRBV2 and TRBJ1-5; D possibly corresponds to TRBD1 (5 bases). Deletions cut 6 bases from V and 7 bases from J, with 13 bases between. Per the germline V gene, CDR1 is SNHLY and CDR2 is FYNNEI. CDR3 length equals 13 residues. The CDR3 region is CASRETEVQPQHF. The DNA for the CDR3 is TGTGCCAGCAGGGAGACAGAAGTGCAGCCCCAGCATTTT.